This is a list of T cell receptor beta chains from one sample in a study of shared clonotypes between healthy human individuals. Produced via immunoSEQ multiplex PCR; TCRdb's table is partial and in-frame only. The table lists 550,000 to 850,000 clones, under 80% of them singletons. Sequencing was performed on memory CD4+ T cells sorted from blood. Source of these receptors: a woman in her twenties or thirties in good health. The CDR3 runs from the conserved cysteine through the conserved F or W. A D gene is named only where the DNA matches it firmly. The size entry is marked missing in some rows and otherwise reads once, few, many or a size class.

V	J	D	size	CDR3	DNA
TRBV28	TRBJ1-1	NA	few	CASIRGGNTEAFF	TGTGCCAGCATTAGAGGGGGGAACACTGAAGCTTTCTTT
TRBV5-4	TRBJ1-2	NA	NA	CASSLEGRVNYGYTF	TGTGCCAGCAGCTTGGAGGGCAGGGTGAACTATGGCTACACCTTC
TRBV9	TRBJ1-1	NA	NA	CASSEGGGNTEAFF	TGTGCCAGCAGCGAAGGCGGGGGCAACACTGAAGCTTTCTTT
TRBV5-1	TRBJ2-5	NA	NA	CASGPGQSQETQYF	TGCGCCAGCGGTCCGGGACAATCACAAGAGACCCAGTACTTC
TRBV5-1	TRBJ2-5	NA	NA	CASSSTREQETQYF	TGCGCCAGCAGCTCGACGCGAGAGCAAGAGACCCAGTACTTC
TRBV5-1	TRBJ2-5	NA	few	CASSPSQGADLETQYF	TGCGCCAGCAGCCCGAGCCAGGGTGCGGACCTTGAGACCCAGTACTTC
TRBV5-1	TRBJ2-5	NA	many	CASSWGWGIQETQYF	TGCGCCAGCAGCTGGGGTTGGGGGATCCAAGAGACCCAGTACTTC
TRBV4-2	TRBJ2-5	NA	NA	CASSRSGAQEEETQYF	TGTGCCAGCAGCCGTTCCGGGGCCCAAGAGGAAGAGACCCAGTACTTC
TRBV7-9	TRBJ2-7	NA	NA	CASSRTSSYEQYF	TGTGCCAGCAGCAGGACCAGCTCCTACGAGCAGTACTTC
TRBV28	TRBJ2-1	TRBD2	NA	CASSLRVWTSGYNEQFF	TGTGCCAGCAGCCTAAGGGTTTGGACTAGCGGGTACAATGAGCAGTTCTTC
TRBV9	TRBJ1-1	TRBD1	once	CASSDDRVNTEAFF	TGTGCCAGCAGCGATGACAGGGTGAACACTGAAGCTTTCTTT
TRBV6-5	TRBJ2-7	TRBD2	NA	CASSYSGTSGSGEQYF	TGTGCCAGCAGTTACTCGGGGACTAGCGGGAGTGGGGAGCAGTACTTC
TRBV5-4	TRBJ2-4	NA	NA	CASSLVVSTDKNIQYF	TGTGCCAGCAGCTTGGTAGTGTCGACCGACAAAAACATTCAGTACTTC
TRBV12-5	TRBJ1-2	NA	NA	CASGLVLGGKSSGYTF	TGTGCTAGTGGTTTGGTACTTGGGGGAAAGTCTTCTGGCTACACCTTC
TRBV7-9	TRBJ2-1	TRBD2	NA	CASSLVGGYITYNEQFF	TGTGCCAGCAGCTTAGTCGGGGGGTACATAACCTACAATGAGCAGTTCTTC
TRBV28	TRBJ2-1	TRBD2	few	CASSLAGTRGNEQFF	TGTGCCAGCAGTTTGGCCGGGACTAGGGGTAATGAGCAGTTCTTC
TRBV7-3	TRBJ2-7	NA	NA	CASSLVSARHEQYF	TGTGCCAGCAGCTTAGTTTCCGCGAGACACGAGCAGTACTTC
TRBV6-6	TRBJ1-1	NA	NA	CASEGSTEAFF	TGTGCCAGCGAGGGGTCCACTGAAGCTTTCTTT
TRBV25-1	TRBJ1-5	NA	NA	CASRALGGVNQPQHF	TGTGCCAGCAGGGCGTTAGGTGGAGTCAATCAGCCCCAGCATTTT
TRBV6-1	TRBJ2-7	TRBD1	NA	CASTRQGYEQYF	TGTGCCAGCACACGACAGGGCTACGAGCAGTACTTC
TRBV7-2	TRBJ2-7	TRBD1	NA	CASSSRGQGNYEQYF	TGTGCCAGCAGCTCAAGAGGACAGGGGAACTACGAGCAGTACTTC
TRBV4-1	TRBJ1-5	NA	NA	CASSHGRTGRPPQEPQHF	TGCGCCAGCAGCCACGGGAGGACCGGACGCCCACCCCAGGAGCCCCAGCATTTT
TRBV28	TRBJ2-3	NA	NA	CAYRGTSTDTQYF	TGTGCCTACCGCGGTACTAGTACAGATACGCAGTATTTT
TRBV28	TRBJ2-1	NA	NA	CASSLGLGYNEQFF	TGTGCTAGCAGTTTAGGATTGGGCTACAATGAGCAGTTCTTC
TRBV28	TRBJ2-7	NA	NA	CASSPTTVLVGYEQYF	TGTGCCAGCAGCCCCACGACAGTCTTGGTGGGCTACGAGCAGTACTTC
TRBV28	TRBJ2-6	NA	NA	CASSADSGANVLTF	TGTGCCAGCAGTGCAGACTCTGGGGCCAACGTCCTGACTTTC
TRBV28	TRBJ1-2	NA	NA	CASSSGLNYGYTF	TGTGCCAGCAGTTCGGGATTAAACTATGGCTACACCTTC
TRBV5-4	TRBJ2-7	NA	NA	CASSFVSGGPYEQYF	TGTGCCAGCAGCTTCGTGTCAGGGGGGCCCTACGAGCAGTACTTC
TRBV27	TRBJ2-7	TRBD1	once	CASSFRQGKGSYEQYF	TGTGCCAGCAGTTTTCGACAGGGTAAAGGCTCCTACGAGCAGTACTTC
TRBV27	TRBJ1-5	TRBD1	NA	CASSLGGTGMNQPQHF	TGTGCCAGCAGTTTGGGCGGGACAGGGATGAATCAGCCCCAGCATTTT
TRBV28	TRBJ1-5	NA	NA	CASRISLSNQPQHF	TGTGCCAGCAGAATAAGTCTTAGCAATCAGCCCCAGCATTTT
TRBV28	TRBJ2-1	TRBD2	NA	CASRTRRREANEQFF	TGTGCCAGCAGGACGAGGAGGCGGGAGGCCAATGAGCAGTTCTTC
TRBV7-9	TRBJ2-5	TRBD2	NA	CASSFAGREGQETQYF	TGTGCCAGCAGCTTCGCGGGGAGGGAAGGCCAAGAGACCCAGTACTTC
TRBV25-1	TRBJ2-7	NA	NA	CASSELDSTYEQYF	TGTGCCAGCAGTGAACTGGACAGCACCTACGAGCAGTACTTC
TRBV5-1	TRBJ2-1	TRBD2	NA	CASTPSGNGMGEQFF	TGCGCCAGCACCCCTAGCGGGAACGGGATGGGTGAGCAGTTCTTC
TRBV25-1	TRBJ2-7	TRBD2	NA	CASSESGGPSGSLEEQYF	TGTGCCAGCAGTGAATCGGGGGGGCCTAGCGGGAGTCTAGAGGAGCAGTACTTC
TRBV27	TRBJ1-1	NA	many	CASKRREYATEAFF	TGTGCCAGCAAGCGAAGGGAGTATGCCACTGAAGCTTTCTTT
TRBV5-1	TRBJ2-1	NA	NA	CASSLHLAPPRNEQFF	TGCGCCAGCAGCTTGCACCTAGCGCCTCCGAGGAATGAGCAGTTCTTC
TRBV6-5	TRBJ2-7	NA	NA	CASSLQDAGEQYF	TGTGCCAGCAGCCTCCAGGACGCGGGGGAGCAGTACTTC
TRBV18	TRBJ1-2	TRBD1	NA	CASSPRLGDRADGYTF	TGTGCCAGCTCACCACGGCTCGGGGACAGGGCCGATGGCTACACCTTC
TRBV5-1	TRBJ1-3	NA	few	CASSLSPGTGNTIYF	TGCGCCAGCAGCCTGTCTCCCGGGACGGGAAACACCATATATTTT